The source of this T cell receptor beta chain is a study of blood T cell repertoires in COVID-19. Study-wide context: Collection of acute and convalescent COVID-19 samples took place in the United States, Italy and Spain. In each case, the material was cDNA or gDNA derived from T cells, B-cell-depleted T cells, or PBMCs.

In the study's own analysis: Amplification of reference gene primers was used by the study to estimate nucleated cell counts. Clones were sequenced by immunoSEQ multiplex PCR, and TCRdb holds only the in-frame ones, with some missing. The V and J calls and clone size were taken over from that table, and D and trimming were inferred from the DNA. The sample yields some 130,000 clones, 84% seen once. This clone occurred once. CDR3 length: 12 amino acids. Germline V gene sequence: CDR1 MNHEY, CDR2 SMNVEV (reference sequence). V was trimmed by 0 bases and J by 10 bases, leaving 7 bases between them. Cohorts were assigned according to the clinical history that participants reported.

The source material was PBMCs or T cells enriched from blood (not recorded which). The chain uses TRBV27 and TRBJ2-1; no clear D gene. The TCR originated in a middle-aged man with acute COVID-19. The CDR3 bases are TGTGCCAGCAGTTTATCATTCGGGGAGCAGTTCTTC. Translated, it gives CASSLSFGEQFF.